Shown below are 7 T cell receptor beta chains from a single sample sequenced in a study of blood T cell repertoires in COVID-19. Only in-frame clones appear in the TCRdb table, and some are missing; sequencing was by immunoSEQ multiplex PCR. Among more than 250,000 clones listed, approximately 89% were seen once. The sample was peripheral blood. Receptor source: a woman aged 30 to 39 with COVID-19, enrolled during active disease.

The chain has TRBV3-1 (or the pseudogene TRBV3-2) and TRBJ1-2; 8 bases fit TRBD1. The CDR3 has 15 amino acids. The junction had 5 bases not matched to a gene; V was cut back by 1 base and J by 4 bases. Per the germline V gene, CDR1 is LGHDT and CDR2 is YNNKEL (reference sequence). The CDR3 reads CASSQGDRPTYGYTF. The CDR3 DNA reads TGTGCCAGCAGCCAAGGGGACAGGCCAACCTATGGCTACACCTTC.

This sequence joins TRBV19 and TRBJ2-2, with 9 bases fitting TRBD2. The CDR3 sequence is 14 residues long. Germline V gene lookup returns CDR1 LNHDA and CDR2 SQIVND (reference sequence). V lost 5 bases and J lost 6; bases outside the gene matches: 4. The chain's CDR3 is CASSGGLAPGELFF. CDR3 sequence (DNA): TGTGCCAGTAGTGGAGGACTAGCGCCCGGGGAGCTGTTTTTT.

The rearrangement joins TRBV5-4 to TRBJ2-3; the match to TRBD1 covers 7 bases. The length of the CDR3 is 13 residues. Germline CDR1 and CDR2: SGHNT and YYREEE (reference sequence). Trimming took 0 bases from V and 5 from J; bases not matched to a gene: 0. This chain's CDR3 is CASSLAGGDTQYF. In nucleotides, the CDR3 is TGTGCCAGCAGCTTGGCAGGGGGAGATACGCAGTATTTT.

This chain connects TRBV6-5 to TRBJ1-4; D is ambiguous. The CDR3 runs to 14 residues. Germline V lookup: CDR1 MNHEY, CDR2 SVGAGI. The V gene lost 0 bases and the J gene lost 11 bases, with 13 bases spanning the gap. The CDR3 is CASSYSVAGRKLFF. CDR3 sequence (DNA): TGTGCCAGCAGTTACTCGGTCGCGGGCAGGAAACTGTTTTTT.

The J gene is TRBJ2-7, the V gene TRBV30; 8 nucleotides agree with TRBD1. CDR1 GTSNPN and CDR2 SVGIG come from the germline V gene (reference sequence). The ends lost 0 bases at V and 5 bases at J; junction bases unmatched: 9. This CDR3 contains 15 residues. CDR3: CAWSVQGGPLDEQYF. For the CDR3, the DNA is TGTGCCTGGAGTGTACAGGGGGGCCCTCTGGACGAGCAGTACTTC.

The chain combines TRBV11-3 with TRBJ2-7; 7 bases agree with TRBD1. The CDR3 contains 16 residues. V gave up 5 bases and J gave up 1 base; unmatched junction bases: 11. Germline loops: CDR1 SGHNT, CDR2 YENEEA. Written as DNA, the CDR3 is TGTGCCAGCAGCACCCACCGGACAGGAAGGTCCTACGAGCAGTACTTC. Translation gives CASSTHRTGRSYEQYF.

The rearrangement uses TRBV5-1 and TRBJ1-2, with 7 bases lining up with TRBD1. CDR1 SGHRS and CDR2 YFSETQ come from the germline V gene. V was clipped by 0 bases and J by 6 bases; unmatched bases: 8. The CDR3 is made up of 15 amino acids. In nucleotides, the CDR3 is TGCGCCAGCAGCTTGGTGGGGGGACAGAACGATGGCTACACCTTC. It encodes CASSLVGGQNDGYTF.